This TCR beta chain was observed in a study of PD-L1 blockade in urothelial cancer. About the research overall: Male patients with bladder-origin urothelial cancer numbered about 90% of the roughly 30.

The V gene's germline CDR1 is SGHAT and CDR2 FQNNGV. This CDR3 is 16 amino acids long. With V trimmed by 5 bases and J by 5 bases, 6 bases remained unmatched. Regarding time point: pretreatment peripheral blood. Patients presented with locally advanced or metastatic urothelial carcinoma. The method was immunoSEQ multiplex PCR; TCRdb's version includes in-frame clones alone and lacks a portion of them. The sample consists of 65,000 to 80,000 clones, roughly 90% of them appearing once. The origin of this receptor is a man between 65 and 79 years old with urothelial cancer. The sample consisted of PBMCs, taken around atezolizumab (anti-PD-L1) treatment. The chain combines TRBV11-2 with TRBJ2-1, with 13 bases lining up with TRBD2. The CDR3 protein is CASSLPLAGGDNEQFF. The CDR3 region has the DNA TGTGCCAGCAGCCTTCCACTAGCGGGAGGGGACAATGAGCAGTTCTTC.